This T cell receptor beta chain was found in a study of shared clonotypes between healthy human individuals. Across the study: A couple of women and a few men aged 18 to 49 made up the donors.

Study-wide results and limits: The study drew on few donors, limiting represented genetic and exposure-history diversity. On the whole, naive subsets had larger estimated richness than memory subsets had.

The CDR3 runs to 16 residues. Germline loops: CDR1 SGHRS, CDR2 YFSETQ. J gave up 3 bases and V 3 bases, and 8 bases lay outside the gene matches. This clone was seen just once. Antigen unknown. CD45RO-negative, CCR7-selected cells formed the naive CD8 fraction, which excluded terminally differentiated effector memory CD45RA+ cells. All participating donors were Caucasian adults from Nashville, Tennessee. Method: immunoSEQ multiplex PCR; TCRdb's copy keeps in-frame clones and lacks some. The sample has about 550,000 clones, 95% to 96% seen once. The clonotype comes from a woman in her twenties or thirties in good health. Sequences were obtained from naive CD8+ T cells sorted from blood. The chain joins TRBV5-1 to TRBJ2-7; 11 bases fit TRBD2. CDR3 coding DNA: TGCGCCAGCAGCTCAAAAACTAGCGGGAGACACTACGAGCAGTACTTC. Translating it yields CASSSKTSGRHYEQYF.